The clone carrying this T cell receptor (beta chain) came up once. The data stem from a study of T cell responses to AZD1222 COVID-19 vaccine. The ends were cut back, 5 bases at V and 5 bases at J, with 20 bases in the middle. CDR1 is SGHAT and CDR2 is FQNNGV in the germline V gene. The CDR3 sequence is 16 residues long. The repertoire was sequenced with immunoSEQ multiplex PCR; TCRdb's copy has only in-frame clones and lacks some. The sample records roughly 130,000 clones, 92% being singletons. This sequence was found in an adult who received the AZD1222 COVID-19 vaccine. This sequence joins TRBV11-2 and TRBJ2-3; D is possibly TRBD2 (6 bases). The sequences come from peripheral blood, collected 28 days after the second AZD1222 dose. The CDR3 sequence: CASSPGDSSTGDTQYF. The DNA of the CDR3 is TGTGCCAGCAGCCCTGGGGACTCATCCACCGGAGATACGCAGTATTTT.